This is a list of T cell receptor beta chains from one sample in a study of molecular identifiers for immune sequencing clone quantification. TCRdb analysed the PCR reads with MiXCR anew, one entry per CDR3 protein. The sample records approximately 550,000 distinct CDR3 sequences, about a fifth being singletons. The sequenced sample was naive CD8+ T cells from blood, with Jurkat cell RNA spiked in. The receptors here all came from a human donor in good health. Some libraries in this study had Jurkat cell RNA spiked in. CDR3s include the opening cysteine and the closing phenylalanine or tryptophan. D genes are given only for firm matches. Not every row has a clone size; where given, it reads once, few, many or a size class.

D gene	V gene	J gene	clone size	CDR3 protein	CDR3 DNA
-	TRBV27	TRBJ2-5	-	CASGPSGETQYF	TGTGCCAGCGGACCGAGCGGGGAGACCCAGTACTTC
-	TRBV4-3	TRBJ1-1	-	CASSPATGNTEASF	TGCGCCAGCAGCCCCGCAACAGGGAACACTGAAGCTTCCTTT
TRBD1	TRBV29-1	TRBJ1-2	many	CSVEDQDRVGLDYGYTF	TGCAGCGTTGAAGATCAGGACAGGGTTGGTCTAGACTATGGCTACACCTTC
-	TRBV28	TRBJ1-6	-	CASLRRSENSPLHF	TGTGCCAGTCTAAGGCGGTCAGAAAATTCACCCCTCCACTTT
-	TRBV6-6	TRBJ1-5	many	CASNFLAAGSQPQHF	TGTGCCAGCAACTTCTTGGCGGCGGGCTCTCAGCCCCAGCATTTT
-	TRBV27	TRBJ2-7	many	CASSLTISGSDYEQYF	TGTGCCAGCAGCCTGACAATTTCAGGGTCCGACTACGAGCAGTACTTC
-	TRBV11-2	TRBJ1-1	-	CASSGLTWNTEAFF	TGTGCCAGCAGCGGATTGACGTGGAACACTGAAGCTTTCTTT
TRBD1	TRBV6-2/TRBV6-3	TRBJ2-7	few	CASSYSRTGWGYEQYF	TGTGCCAGCAGTTACTCCCGGACAGGTTGGGGTTACGAGCAGTACTTC
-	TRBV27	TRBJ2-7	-	CASSLLGFSYEQYF	TGTGCCAGCAGTTTGCTGGGCTTTTCCTACGAGCAGTACTTC
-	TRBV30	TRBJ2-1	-	CAWSYPPPTPPEQFF	TGTGCCTGGAGTTACCCGCCCCCCACCCCACCTGAGCAGTTCTTC
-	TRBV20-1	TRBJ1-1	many	CSAGQGYTEAFF	TGCAGTGCCGGGCAGGGGTACACTGAAGCTTTCTTT
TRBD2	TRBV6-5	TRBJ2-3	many	CASSGAGGNTDTQYF	TGTGCCAGCAGTGGAGCGGGGGGAAACACAGATACGCAGTATTTT
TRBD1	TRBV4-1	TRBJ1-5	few	CASSQLPGQGGNQPQHF	TGCGCCAGCAGCCAACTCCCGGGACAGGGTGGCAATCAGCCCCAGCATTTT
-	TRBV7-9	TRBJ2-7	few	CASSHRELYEQYF	TGTGCCAGCAGCCACCGGGAACTTTACGAGCAGTACTTC
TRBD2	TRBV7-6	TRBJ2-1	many	CASSLILAGDLEQFF	TGTGCCAGCAGCTTAATCCTAGCGGGAGATCTTGAGCAGTTCTTC
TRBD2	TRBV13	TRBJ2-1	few	CASSLRLAGGLNNEQFF	TGTGCCAGCAGCTTAAGGCTAGCGGGAGGGCTTAACAATGAGCAGTTCTTC
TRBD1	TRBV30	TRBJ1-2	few	CAWSGPGQGSYGYTF	TGTGCCTGGAGTGGGCCGGGACAGGGATCCTATGGCTACACCTTC
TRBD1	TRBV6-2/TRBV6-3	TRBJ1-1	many	CASSYSRDSLNTEAFF	TGTGCCAGCAGTTACTCTAGGGACAGTTTGAACACTGAAGCTTTCTTT
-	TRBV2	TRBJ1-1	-	CASEDRDLNTEAFF	TGTGCCAGCGAGGACAGAGATTTAAACACTGAAGCTTTCTTT
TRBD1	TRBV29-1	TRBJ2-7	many	CSVPGQGGQYF	TGCAGCGTCCCCGGACAGGGCGGGCAGTACTTC
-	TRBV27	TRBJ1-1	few	CASSVGVSYTEAFF	TGTGCCAGCAGTGTGGGAGTTTCGTACACTGAAGCTTTCTTT
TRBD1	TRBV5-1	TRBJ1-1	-	CASSLGDRGQNTEAFF	TGCGCCAGCAGCTTGGGGGACAGGGGCCAAAACACTGAAGCTTTCTTT
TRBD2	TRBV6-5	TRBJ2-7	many	CASTALAGVEQYF	TGTGCCAGCACCGCACTAGCGGGGGTCGAGCAGTACTTC
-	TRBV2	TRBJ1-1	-	CASSETLIGGSTEAFF	TGTGCCAGCAGTGAAACCCTTATCGGCGGGAGCACTGAAGCTTTCTTT
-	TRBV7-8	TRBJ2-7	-	CASSLAGDEQCF	TGTGCCAGCAGCTTAGCTGGGGACGAGCAGTGCTTC
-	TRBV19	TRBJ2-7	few	CASSTGVYNEQYF	TGTGCCAGTAGTACCGGGGTGTATAACGAGCAGTACTTC
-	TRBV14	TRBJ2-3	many	CASSQDLGPAAQDTQYF	TGTGCCAGCAGCCAAGATCTAGGTCCAGCGGCCCAAGATACGCAGTATTTT